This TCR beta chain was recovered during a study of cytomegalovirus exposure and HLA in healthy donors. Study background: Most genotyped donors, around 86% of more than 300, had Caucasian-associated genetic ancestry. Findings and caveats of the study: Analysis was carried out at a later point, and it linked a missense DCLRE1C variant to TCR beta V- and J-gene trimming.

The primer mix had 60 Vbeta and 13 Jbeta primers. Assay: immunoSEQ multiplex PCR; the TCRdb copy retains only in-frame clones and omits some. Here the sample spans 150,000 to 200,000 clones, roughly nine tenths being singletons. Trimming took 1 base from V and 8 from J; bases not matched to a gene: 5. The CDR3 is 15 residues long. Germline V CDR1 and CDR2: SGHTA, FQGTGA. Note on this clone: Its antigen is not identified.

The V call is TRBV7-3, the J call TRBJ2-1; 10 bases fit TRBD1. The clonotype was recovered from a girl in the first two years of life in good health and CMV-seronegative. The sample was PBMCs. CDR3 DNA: TGTGCCAGCAGCTTAATTGGGGACAGGGGCGATGAGCAGTTCTTC. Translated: CASSLIGDRGDEQFF.